This T cell receptor beta chain is from a study of blood T cell repertoires in COVID-19. In the study overall: In each case, the material was cDNA or gDNA derived from T cells, B-cell-depleted T cells, or PBMCs.

Original processing notes: Estimates of nucleated cell counts were drawn from the amplification of reference gene primers. Sequenced by immunoSEQ multiplex PCR; TCRdb stores in-frame clones only, minus some. V and J calls and clone size come straight from that table; D and trimming were deduced from the DNA. This table has 150,000 to 200,000 clones, roughly nine tenths appearing once. The CDR3 totals 10 residues. V lost 2 bases to trimming and J lost 4 bases, with 3 bases between them. Germline V CDR1 and CDR2: GTSNPN, SVGIG (reference sequence). The chain recombines TRBV30 with TRBJ2-7; D gene ambiguous. The sequencing sample was made of peripheral blood. This TCR derives from a woman aged 60-75 years with COVID-19, enrolled during active disease. The CDR3 region has the DNA TGTGCCTGGAGTCATTACGAGCAGTACTTC. The encoded protein is CAWSHYEQYF.